This entry features one T cell receptor (beta chain) sequence. TCRdb keeps only in-frame clones here, not all; method: immunoSEQ multiplex PCR. The table records more than 65,000 clones, around 80% of them present only once. The sample comes from a study of blood T cell repertoires in COVID-19. This CDR3 spans 14 amino acids. The V gene end was trimmed by 3 bases and the J gene end by 6 bases; junction bases not matched to a gene: 5. Germline CDR1 is KGHSH and CDR2 is LQKENI. This sequence was found in a woman between 50 and 59 years old with acute or convalescent COVID-19. V usage is TRBV18 and J usage is TRBJ2-1; 7 bases are shared with TRBD1. The source material was peripheral blood. The CDR3 loop reads CASSPLTGSNEQFF. The DNA of the CDR3 is TGTGCCAGCTCACCGCTGACAGGGTCCAATGAGCAGTTCTTC.